Listed below are T cell receptor beta chains from one sample, sequenced in a study of T-cell reconstitution after alpha-beta-depleted transplantation in children. Via MiXCR, TCRdb re-called the PCR reads, giving one row per CDR3 protein. This table holds approximately 510,000 distinct CDR3 sequences, around 19% found once. The material sequenced was PBMCs from the stem cell graft donor, taken from the stem cell graft. These receptors originate from a human donor who donated a stem cell graft to a child with acute lymphoblastic leukemia. The CDR3 runs from the conserved cysteine through the conserved F or W. A D gene is named only where the DNA matches it firmly. Clone size appears in some rows only: once, few, many, or a class for an expanded clone.

CDR3aa,CDR3nt,d_gene,abundance,j_gene,v_gene
CATKGRNQPQHF,TGCGCCACCAAGGGCAGGAATCAGCCCCAGCATTTT,NA,few,TRBJ1-5,TRBV10-2
CSARGQGQSYEQYF,TGCAGTGCGAGGGGACAGGGCCAATCCTACGAGCAGTACTTC,TRBD1,few,TRBJ2-7,TRBV20-1
CASSLGVAGLDEQFF,TGTGCCAGCAGTTTAGGCGTAGCCGGTCTTGATGAGCAGTTCTTC,NA,NA,TRBJ2-1,TRBV12-3/TRBV12-4
CASSLASDGGYGYTF,TGCGCCAGCAGCTTGGCCTCCGACGGAGGCTATGGCTACACCTTC,NA,few,TRBJ1-2,TRBV5-1
CSADPVSEGARTEAFF,TGCAGTGCCGACCCGGTATCGGAGGGGGCGCGGACTGAAGCTTTCTTT,TRBD1,few,TRBJ1-1,TRBV20-1
CASSFFGTELFEAFF,TGTGCCAGCAGCTTTTTCGGGACAGAATTGTTTGAAGCTTTCTTT,TRBD1,NA,TRBJ1-1,TRBV7-2
CSARIPRRGLLRDYNEQFF,TGCAGTGCTAGAATTCCCCGGCGGGGGCTCCTAAGGGACTACAATGAGCAGTTCTTC,NA,few,TRBJ2-1,TRBV20-1
CASSAGRSSGNTIYF,TGTGCCAGTAGCGCGGGGAGGAGCTCTGGAAACACCATATATTTT,NA,NA,TRBJ1-3,TRBV19
CASSLASRGRYGYTF,TGTGCCAGCAGTTTGGCCAGCCGAGGGAGGTATGGCTACACCTTC,NA,few,TRBJ1-2,TRBV12-3/TRBV12-4
CATSREVNSPLHF,TGTGCCACCAGCAGAGAAGTGAATTCACCCCTCCACTTT,NA,NA,TRBJ1-6,TRBV15
CASSPPSDTYNEQFF,TGTGCCAGCTCACCCCCCTCGGACACATACAATGAGCAGTTCTTC,NA,NA,TRBJ2-1,TRBV18
CASSPYPGLWETQYF,TGCGCCAGCAGCCCCTACCCGGGACTATGGGAGACCCAGTACTTC,TRBD2,few,TRBJ2-5,TRBV5-1
CASSQPYLGNTEAFF,TGCGCCAGCAGCCAACCTTATCTTGGGAACACTGAAGCTTTCTTT,NA,NA,TRBJ1-1,TRBV4-1
CASSLIGGYNEQFF,TGCGCCAGCAGCTTGATAGGAGGGTACAATGAGCAGTTCTTC,NA,many,TRBJ2-1,TRBV5-1
CASSPPASPPYEQYF,TGTGCCAGCAGCCCCCCCGCGTCCCCCCCCTACGAGCAGTACTTC,NA,many,TRBJ2-7,TRBV7-6
CASSLGTSPYYEQYF,TGCGCCAGCAGCTTGGGGACTAGTCCCTACTACGAGCAGTACTTC,TRBD2,NA,TRBJ2-7,TRBV5-1
CASKKAGNERMSNTGELFF,TGTGCCAGCAAAAAAGCGGGAAATGAAAGAATGTCGAACACCGGGGAGCTGTTTTTT,TRBD2,few,TRBJ2-2,TRBV6-1
CASSEAHGPGNQPQHF,TGTGCCAGCAGTGAAGCGCATGGGCCGGGGAATCAGCCCCAGCATTTT,NA,once,TRBJ1-5,TRBV6-1
CAISEGGTYNYGYTF,TGTGCCATCAGTGAGGGCGGGACTTACAACTATGGCTACACCTTC,NA,NA,TRBJ1-2,TRBV10-3
CSAGFGAGDTQYF,TGCAGCGCCGGGTTCGGGGCGGGAGATACGCAGTATTTT,NA,NA,TRBJ2-3,TRBV29-1
CSVDLGGRDTEAFF,TGCAGCGTTGACCTGGGGGGGCGCGACACTGAAGCTTTCTTT,NA,few,TRBJ1-1,TRBV29-1
CASSLRVGQGPYYSNQPQHF,TGTGCCAGCAGTTTACGGGTCGGCCAGGGTCCTTACTATAGCAATCAGCCCCAGCATTTT,NA,NA,TRBJ1-5,TRBV12-3/TRBV12-4
CASSQSSTSGSREQYF,TGTGCCAGCAGCCAATCCTCGACTAGCGGGAGTCGGGAGCAGTACTTC,TRBD2,few,TRBJ2-7,TRBV4-2
CASSYPGTTNTGELFF,TGTGCCAGCAGTTACCCAGGGACAACGAACACCGGGGAGCTGTTTTTT,NA,few,TRBJ2-2,TRBV6-2/TRBV6-3
CSARGASTDTQYF,TGCAGTGCTAGAGGGGCGAGCACAGATACGCAGTATTTT,NA,NA,TRBJ2-3,TRBV20-1
CASSPGQAQGYTF,TGTGCCAGCAGCCCCGGACAGGCGCAAGGCTACACCTTC,TRBD1,NA,TRBJ1-2,TRBV7-9
CASSSSRGNTEAFF,TGTGCCAGTAGTTCATCCAGGGGGAACACTGAAGCTTTCTTT,NA,NA,TRBJ1-1,TRBV19
CASTPCGAEQYF,TGTGCCAGCACCCCATGCGGCGCCGAGCAGTACTTC,NA,NA,TRBJ2-7,TRBV12-3/TRBV12-4
CASSPTRFGSYEQYF,TGTGCCAGCAGCCCTACTAGATTCGGCTCCTACGAGCAGTACTTC,NA,NA,TRBJ2-7,TRBV7-8
CASSFIGGGVSYEQYF,TGTGCCAGCAGTTTTATTGGCGGCGGGGTCTCCTACGAGCAGTACTTC,NA,NA,TRBJ2-7,TRBV27
CSATTGVSGKMNTEAFF,TGCAGTGCAACAACAGGGGTCTCTGGGAAAATGAACACTGAAGCTTTCTTT,TRBD1,NA,TRBJ1-1,TRBV20-1
CASSRAQGPSTDTQYF,TGTGCCAGCAGTCGAGCGCAAGGACCGAGCACAGATACGCAGTATTTT,NA,NA,TRBJ2-3,TRBV12-3/TRBV12-4
CASSPGPRPQETQYF,TGTGCCAGCAGCCCTGGGCCCCGACCGCAAGAGACCCAGTACTTC,NA,few,TRBJ2-5,TRBV7-6
CASSYDSPYEQYF,TGTGCCAGCAGTTACGACAGCCCCTACGAGCAGTACTTC,NA,few,TRBJ2-7,TRBV6-2/TRBV6-3
CASSRHTSNQPQHF,TGTGCCAGCAGTCGCCATACCAGCAATCAGCCCCAGCATTTT,NA,few,TRBJ1-5,TRBV3-1
CASSPMTTGQSYEQYF,TGTGCCAGCAGTCCCATGACGACAGGGCAATCCTACGAGCAGTACTTC,TRBD1,few,TRBJ2-7,TRBV12-3/TRBV12-4